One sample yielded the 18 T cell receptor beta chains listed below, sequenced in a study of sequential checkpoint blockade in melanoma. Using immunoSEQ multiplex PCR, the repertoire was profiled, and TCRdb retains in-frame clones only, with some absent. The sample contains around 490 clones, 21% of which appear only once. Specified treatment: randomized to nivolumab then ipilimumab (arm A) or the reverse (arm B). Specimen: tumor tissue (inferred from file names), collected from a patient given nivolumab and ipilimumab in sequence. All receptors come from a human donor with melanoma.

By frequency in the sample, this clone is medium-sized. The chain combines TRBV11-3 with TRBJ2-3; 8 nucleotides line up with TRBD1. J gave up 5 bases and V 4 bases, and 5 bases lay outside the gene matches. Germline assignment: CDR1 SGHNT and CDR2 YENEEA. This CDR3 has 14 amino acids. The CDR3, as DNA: TGTGCCAGCAGCTCCGACAGGGGTCTAGATACGCAGTATTTT. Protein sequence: CASSSDRGLDTQYF.

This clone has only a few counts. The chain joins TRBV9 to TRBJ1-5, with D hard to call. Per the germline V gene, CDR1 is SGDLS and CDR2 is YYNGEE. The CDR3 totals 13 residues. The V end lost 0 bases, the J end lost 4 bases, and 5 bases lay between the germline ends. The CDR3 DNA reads TGTGCCAGCAGCGTAGGGTCAAATCAGCCCCAGCATTTT. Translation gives CASSVGSNQPQHF.

The CDR3 here is CAWSVQLANEQFF. For the CDR3, the DNA is TGTGCCTGGAGTGTACAGTTAGCAAATGAGCAGTTCTTC. This rearrangement joins TRBV30 to TRBJ2-1, with D uncertain. Looked up from germline, CDR1 is GTSNPN and CDR2 is SVGIG (reference sequence). V shed 0 bases and J shed 7 bases, with 10 bases lying between them. This CDR3 spans 13 amino acids.

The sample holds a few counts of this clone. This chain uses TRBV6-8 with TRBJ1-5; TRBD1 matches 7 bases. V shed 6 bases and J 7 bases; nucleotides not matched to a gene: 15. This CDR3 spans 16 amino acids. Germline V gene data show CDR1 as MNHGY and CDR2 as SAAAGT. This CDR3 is CASSPTPTGNRQPQHF. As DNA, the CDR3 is TGTGCCAGCAGCCCGACCCCGACAGGGAACCGGCAGCCCCAGCATTTT.

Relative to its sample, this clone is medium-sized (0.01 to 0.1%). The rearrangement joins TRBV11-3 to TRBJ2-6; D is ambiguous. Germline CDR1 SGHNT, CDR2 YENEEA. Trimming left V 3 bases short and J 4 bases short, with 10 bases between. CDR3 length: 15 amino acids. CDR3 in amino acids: CASSLPVTGANVLTF. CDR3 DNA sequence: TGTGCCAGCAGCTTGCCCGTGACCGGGGCCAACGTCCTGACTTTC.

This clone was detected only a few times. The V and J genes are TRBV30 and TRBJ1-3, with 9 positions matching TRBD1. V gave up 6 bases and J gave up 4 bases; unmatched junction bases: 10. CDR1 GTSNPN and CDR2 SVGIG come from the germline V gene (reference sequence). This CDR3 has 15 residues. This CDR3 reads CACVYRGRGGNTIYF. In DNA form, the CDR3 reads TGTGCCTGCGTATACAGGGGGCGAGGAGGAAACACCATATATTTT.

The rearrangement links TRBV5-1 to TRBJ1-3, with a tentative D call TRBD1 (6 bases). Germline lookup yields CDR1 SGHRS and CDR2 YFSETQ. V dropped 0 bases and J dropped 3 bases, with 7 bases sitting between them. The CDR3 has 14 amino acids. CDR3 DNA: TGCGCCAGCAGCTTGGAACAGGGTGGAAACACCATATATTTT. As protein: CASSLEQGGNTIYF.

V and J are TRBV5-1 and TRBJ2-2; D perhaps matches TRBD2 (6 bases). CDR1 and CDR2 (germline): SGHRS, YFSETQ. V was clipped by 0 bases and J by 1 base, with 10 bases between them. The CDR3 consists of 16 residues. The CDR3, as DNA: TGCGCCAGCAGCTTGGAGCCAGCGGGGAACACCGGGGAGCTGTTTTTT. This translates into CASSLEPAGNTGELFF.

This CDR3 reads CASSLQQTGRHTEAFF. For the CDR3, the DNA is TGCGCCAGCAGCTTGCAACAGACAGGGCGACACACTGAAGCTTTCTTT. J is TRBJ1-1 and V is TRBV5-1, with 7 bases identical to TRBD1. V lost 1 base, J lost 3 bases, and 9 bases stayed unmatched. The CDR3 has 16 amino acids. CDR1 is SGHRS and CDR2 is YFSETQ in the germline V gene. Drawing the rest from reference TRBV5-1 and TRBJ1-1, the complete variable domain is KAGVTQTPRYLIKTRGQQVTLSCSPISGHRSVSWYQQTPGQGLQFLFEYFSETQRNKGNFPGRFSGRQFSNSRSEMNVSTLELGDSALYLCASSLQQTGRHTEAFFGQGTRLTVV.

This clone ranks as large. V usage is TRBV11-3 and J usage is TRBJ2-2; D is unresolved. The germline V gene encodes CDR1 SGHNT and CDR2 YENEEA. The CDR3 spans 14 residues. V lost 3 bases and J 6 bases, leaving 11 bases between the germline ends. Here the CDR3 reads CASSLNDGAGELFF. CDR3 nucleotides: TGTGCCAGCAGCTTGAATGATGGGGCCGGGGAGCTGTTTTTT. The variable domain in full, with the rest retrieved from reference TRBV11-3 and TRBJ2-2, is EAGVVQSPRYKIIEKKQPVAFWCNPISGHNTLYWYLQNLGQGPELLIRYENEEAVDDSQLPKDRFSAERLKGVDSTLKIQPAELGDSAVYLCASSLNDGAGELFFGEGSRLTVL.

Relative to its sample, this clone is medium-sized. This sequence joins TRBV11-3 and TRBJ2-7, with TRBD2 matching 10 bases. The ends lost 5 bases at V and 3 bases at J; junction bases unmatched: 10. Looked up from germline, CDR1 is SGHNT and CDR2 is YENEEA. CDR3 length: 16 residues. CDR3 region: CASSPGSGGMFYEQYF. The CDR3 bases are TGTGCCAGCAGCCCAGGTAGCGGGGGGATGTTCTACGAGCAGTACTTC.

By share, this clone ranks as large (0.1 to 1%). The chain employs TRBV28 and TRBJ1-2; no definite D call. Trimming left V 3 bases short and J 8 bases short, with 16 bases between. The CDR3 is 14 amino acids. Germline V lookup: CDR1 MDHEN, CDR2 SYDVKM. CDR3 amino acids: CASSLEHQFGGYTF. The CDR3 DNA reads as TGTGCCAGCAGTTTGGAACACCAGTTCGGGGGCTACACCTTC.

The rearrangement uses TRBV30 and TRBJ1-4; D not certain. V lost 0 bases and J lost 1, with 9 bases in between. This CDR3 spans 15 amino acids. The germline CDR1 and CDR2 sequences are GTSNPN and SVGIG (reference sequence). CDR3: CAWSVLRGTNEKLFF. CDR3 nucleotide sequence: TGTGCCTGGAGTGTACTCAGAGGAACTAATGAAAAACTGTTTTTT.

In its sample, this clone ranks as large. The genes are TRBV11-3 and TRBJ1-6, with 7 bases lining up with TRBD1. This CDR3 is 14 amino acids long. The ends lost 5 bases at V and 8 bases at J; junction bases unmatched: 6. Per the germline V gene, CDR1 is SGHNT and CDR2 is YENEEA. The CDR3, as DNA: TGTGCCAGCAGCCCCCAGGGGGAACATTCACCCCTCCACTTT. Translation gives CASSPQGEHSPLHF.

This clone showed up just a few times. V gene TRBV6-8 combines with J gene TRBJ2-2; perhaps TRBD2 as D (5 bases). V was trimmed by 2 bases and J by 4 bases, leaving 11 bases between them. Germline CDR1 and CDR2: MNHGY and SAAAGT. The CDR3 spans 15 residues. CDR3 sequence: CASSYQEGGTGELFF. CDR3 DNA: TGTGCCAGCAGTTACCAAGAGGGTGGCACCGGGGAGCTGTTTTTT.

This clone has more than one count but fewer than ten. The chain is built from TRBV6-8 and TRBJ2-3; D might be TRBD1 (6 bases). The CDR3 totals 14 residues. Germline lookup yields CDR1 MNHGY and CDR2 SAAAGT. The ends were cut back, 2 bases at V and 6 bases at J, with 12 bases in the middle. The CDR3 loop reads CASSYPKGQDTQYF. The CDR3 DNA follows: TGTGCCAGCAGTTACCCAAAAGGACAGGATACGCAGTATTTT.

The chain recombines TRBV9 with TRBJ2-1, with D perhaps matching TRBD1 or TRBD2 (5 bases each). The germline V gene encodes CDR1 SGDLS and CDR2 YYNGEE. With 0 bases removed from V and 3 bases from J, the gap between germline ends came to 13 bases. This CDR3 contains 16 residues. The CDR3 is CASSVVGSRDYNEQFF. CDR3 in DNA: TGTGCCAGCAGCGTAGTTGGGAGCAGGGACTACAATGAGCAGTTCTTC.

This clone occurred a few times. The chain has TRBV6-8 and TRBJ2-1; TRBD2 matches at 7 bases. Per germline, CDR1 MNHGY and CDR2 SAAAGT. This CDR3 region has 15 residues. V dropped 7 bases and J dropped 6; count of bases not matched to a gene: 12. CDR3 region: CASTRGGGGANEQFF. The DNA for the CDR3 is TGTGCCAGCACTCGAGGCGGGGGAGGGGCCAATGAGCAGTTCTTC.